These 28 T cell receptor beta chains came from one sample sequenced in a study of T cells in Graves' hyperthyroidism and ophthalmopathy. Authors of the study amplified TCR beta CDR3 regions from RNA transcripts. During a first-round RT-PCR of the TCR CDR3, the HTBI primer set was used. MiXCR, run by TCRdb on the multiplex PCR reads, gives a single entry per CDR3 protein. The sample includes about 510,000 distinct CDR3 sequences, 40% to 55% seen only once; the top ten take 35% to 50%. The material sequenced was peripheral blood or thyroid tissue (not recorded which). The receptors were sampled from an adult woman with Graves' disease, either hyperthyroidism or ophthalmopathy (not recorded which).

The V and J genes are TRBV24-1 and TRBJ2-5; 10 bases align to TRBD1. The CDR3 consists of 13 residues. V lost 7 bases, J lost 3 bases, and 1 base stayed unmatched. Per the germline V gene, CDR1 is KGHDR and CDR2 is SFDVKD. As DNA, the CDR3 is TGTGCCACCAGAGGGACAGGGGAAGAGACCCAGTACTTC. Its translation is CATRGTGEETQYF.

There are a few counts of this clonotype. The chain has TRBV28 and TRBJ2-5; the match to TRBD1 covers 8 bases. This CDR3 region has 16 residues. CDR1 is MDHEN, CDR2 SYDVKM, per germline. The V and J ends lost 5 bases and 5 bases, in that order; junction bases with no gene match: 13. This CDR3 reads CASSPPTRGRRETQYF. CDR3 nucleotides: TGTGCCAGCAGTCCGCCTACCAGGGGGCGCCGGGAGACCCAGTACTTC.

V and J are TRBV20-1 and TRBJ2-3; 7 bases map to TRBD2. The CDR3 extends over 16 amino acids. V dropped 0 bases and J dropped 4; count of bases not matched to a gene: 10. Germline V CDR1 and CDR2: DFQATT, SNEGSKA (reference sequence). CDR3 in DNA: TGCAGTGCTAGAGATCGGGGCGGGAGTTCTCCAGATACGCAGTATTTT. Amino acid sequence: CSARDRGGSSPDTQYF.

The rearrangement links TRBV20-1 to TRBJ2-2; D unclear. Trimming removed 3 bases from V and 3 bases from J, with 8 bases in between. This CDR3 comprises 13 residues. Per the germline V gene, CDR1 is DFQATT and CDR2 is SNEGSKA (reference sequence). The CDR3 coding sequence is TGCAGTGCTAGCTTCGTGGACACCGGGGAGCTGTTTTTT. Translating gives CSASFVDTGELFF.

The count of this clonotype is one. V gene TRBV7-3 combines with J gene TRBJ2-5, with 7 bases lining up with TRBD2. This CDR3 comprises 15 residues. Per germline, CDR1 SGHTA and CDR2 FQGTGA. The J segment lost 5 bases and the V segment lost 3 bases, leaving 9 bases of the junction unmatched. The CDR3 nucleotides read TGTGCCAGCAGCTTTCGGCGGGAGCTTTCCGAGACCCAGTACTTC. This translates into CASSFRRELSETQYF.

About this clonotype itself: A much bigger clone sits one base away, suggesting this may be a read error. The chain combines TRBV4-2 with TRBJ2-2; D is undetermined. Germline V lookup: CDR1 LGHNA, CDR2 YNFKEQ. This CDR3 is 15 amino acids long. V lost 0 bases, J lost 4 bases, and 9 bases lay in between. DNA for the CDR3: TGTGCCAGCAGCCAAGAGCTAACGAGCACCGGGGAGCTGTTTTTT. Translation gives CASSQELTSTGELFF.

The CDR3 coding sequence is TGTGCCAGCAGCCCCCCGGACCTAGCCTTTAGCTCCTACAATGAGCAGTTCTTC. This translates into CASSPPDLAFSSYNEQFF. V and J are TRBV7-3 and TRBJ2-1; tentative D call: TRBD2 (5 bases). There are 18 residues in the CDR3. The V gene lost 5 bases and the J gene lost 0 bases, with 20 bases spanning the gap. Germline assignment: CDR1 SGHTA and CDR2 FQGTGA.

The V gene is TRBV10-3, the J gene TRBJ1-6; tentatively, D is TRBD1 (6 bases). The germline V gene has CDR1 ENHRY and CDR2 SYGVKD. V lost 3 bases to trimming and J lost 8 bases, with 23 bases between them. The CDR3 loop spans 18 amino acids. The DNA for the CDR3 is TGTGCCATCAGTGATAGTGGGGGACACCGGGAGTGGGATTCACCCCTCCACTTT. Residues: CAISDSGGHREWDSPLHF.

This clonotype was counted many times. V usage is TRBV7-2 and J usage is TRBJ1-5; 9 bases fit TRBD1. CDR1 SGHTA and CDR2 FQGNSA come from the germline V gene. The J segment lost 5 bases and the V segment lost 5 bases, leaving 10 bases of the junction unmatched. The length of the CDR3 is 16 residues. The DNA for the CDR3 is TGTGCCAGCAGCCCACCGGACAGGGGACCCTATCAGCCCCAGCATTTT. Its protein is CASSPPDRGPYQPQHF.

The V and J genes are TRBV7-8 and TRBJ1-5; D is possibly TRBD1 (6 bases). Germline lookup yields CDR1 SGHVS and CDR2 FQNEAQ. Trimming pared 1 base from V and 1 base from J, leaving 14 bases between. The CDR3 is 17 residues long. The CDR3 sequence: CASSLEGGRSSNQPQHF. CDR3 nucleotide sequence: TGTGCCAGCAGCTTAGAGGGGGGTCGGTCGAGCAATCAGCCCCAGCATTTT.

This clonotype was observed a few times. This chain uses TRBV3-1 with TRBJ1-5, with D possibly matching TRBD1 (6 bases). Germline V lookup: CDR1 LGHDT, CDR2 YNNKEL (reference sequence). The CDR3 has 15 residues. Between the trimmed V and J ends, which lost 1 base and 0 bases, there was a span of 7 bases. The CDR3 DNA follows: TGTGCCAGCAGCCAAGGAGGGGGTAGCAATCAGCCCCAGCATTTT. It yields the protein CASSQGGGSNQPQHF.

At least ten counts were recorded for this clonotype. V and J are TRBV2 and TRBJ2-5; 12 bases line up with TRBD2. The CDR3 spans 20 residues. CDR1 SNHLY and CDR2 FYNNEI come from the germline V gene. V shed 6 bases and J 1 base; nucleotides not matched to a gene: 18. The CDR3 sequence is CASRTSGSPRPPPTQETQYF. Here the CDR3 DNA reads TGTGCCAGCAGGACTAGCGGGAGTCCGCGGCCGCCTCCCACCCAAGAGACCCAGTACTTC.

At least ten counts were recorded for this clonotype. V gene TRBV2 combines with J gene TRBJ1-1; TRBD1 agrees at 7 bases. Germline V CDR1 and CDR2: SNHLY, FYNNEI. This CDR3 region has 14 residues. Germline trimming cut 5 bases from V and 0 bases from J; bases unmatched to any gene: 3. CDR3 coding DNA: TGTGCCAGCAGTTCACAGGGGATGAACACTGAAGCTTTCTTT. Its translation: CASSSQGMNTEAFF.

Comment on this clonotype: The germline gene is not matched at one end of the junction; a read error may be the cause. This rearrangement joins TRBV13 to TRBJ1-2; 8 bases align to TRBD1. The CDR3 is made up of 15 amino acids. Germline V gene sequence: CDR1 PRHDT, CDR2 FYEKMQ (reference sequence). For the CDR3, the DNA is TGTGCCATCAGTAGCACAATCGGGACAGGTCTGGGCTACGCCTTC. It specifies CAISSTIGTGLGYAF.

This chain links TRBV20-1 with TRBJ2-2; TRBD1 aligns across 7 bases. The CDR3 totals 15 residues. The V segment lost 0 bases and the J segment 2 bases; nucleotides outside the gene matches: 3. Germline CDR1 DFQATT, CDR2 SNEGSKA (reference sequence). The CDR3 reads CSARDRQGNTGELFF. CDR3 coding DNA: TGCAGTGCTAGAGATAGACAGGGAAACACCGGGGAGCTGTTTTTT.

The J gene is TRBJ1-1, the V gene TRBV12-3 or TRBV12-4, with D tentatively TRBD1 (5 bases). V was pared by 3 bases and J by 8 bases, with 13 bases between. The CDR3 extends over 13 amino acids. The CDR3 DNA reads TGTGCCAGCAGTTTTTGGGGCGTCTCCGAAGCTTTCTTT. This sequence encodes CASSFWGVSEAFF.

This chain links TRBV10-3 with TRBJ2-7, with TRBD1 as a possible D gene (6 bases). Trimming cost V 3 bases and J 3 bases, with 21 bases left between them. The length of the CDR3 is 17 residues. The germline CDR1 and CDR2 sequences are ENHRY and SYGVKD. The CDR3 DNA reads TGTGCCATCAGTGATATCCGAGGACAGCACAGTATCTACGAGCAGTACTTC. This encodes CAISDIRGQHSIYEQYF.

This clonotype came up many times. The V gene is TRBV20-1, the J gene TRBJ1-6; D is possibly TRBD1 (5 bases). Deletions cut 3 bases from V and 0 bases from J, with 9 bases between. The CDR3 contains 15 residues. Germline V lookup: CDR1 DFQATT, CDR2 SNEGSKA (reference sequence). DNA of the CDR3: TGCAGTGCTAGGGGACGGAGCTCCTATAATTCACCCCTCCACTTT. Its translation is CSARGRSSYNSPLHF.

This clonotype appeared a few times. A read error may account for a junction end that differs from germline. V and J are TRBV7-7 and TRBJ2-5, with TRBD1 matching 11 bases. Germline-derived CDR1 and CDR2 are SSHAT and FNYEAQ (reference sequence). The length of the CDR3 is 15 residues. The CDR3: CASSRGTGGDETQYF. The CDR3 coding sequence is TGTGCTAGCAGCAGGGGGACAGGGGGAGACGAGACCCAGTACTTC. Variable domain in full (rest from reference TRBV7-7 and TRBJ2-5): GAGVSQSPRYKVTKRGQDVTLRCDPISSHATLYWYQQALGQGPEFLTYFNYEAQPDKSGLPSDRFSAERPEGSISTLTIQRTEQRDSAMYRCASSRGTGGDETQYFGPGTRLLVL.

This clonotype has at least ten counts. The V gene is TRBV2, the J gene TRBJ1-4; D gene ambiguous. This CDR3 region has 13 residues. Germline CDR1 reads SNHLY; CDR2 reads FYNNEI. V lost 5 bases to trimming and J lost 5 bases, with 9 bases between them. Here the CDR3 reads CASSWVTNEKLFF. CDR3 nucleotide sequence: TGTGCCAGCAGTTGGGTGACCAATGAAAAACTGTTTTTT.

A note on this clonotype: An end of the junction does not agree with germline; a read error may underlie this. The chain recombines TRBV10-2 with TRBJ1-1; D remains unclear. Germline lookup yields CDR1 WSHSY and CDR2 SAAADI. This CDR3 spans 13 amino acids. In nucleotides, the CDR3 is TGTGCCAGCAGCCTCTTCCAGTACACTGAAGCTTTCTTT. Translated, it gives CASSLFQYTEAFF.

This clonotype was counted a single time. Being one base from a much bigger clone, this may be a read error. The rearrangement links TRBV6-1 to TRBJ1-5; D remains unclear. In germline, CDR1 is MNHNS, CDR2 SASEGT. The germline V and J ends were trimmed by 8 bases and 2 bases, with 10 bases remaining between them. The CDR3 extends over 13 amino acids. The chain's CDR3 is CASAQRGNQPQHF. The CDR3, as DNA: TGTGCCAGCGCCCAGAGAGGCAATCAGCCCCAGCATTTT.

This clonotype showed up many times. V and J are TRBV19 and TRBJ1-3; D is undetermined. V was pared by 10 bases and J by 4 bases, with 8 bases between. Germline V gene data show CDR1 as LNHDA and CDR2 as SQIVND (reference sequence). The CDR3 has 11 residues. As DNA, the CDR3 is TGTGCCACGAGTCGAGGAAACACCATATATTTT. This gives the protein CATSRGNTIYF.

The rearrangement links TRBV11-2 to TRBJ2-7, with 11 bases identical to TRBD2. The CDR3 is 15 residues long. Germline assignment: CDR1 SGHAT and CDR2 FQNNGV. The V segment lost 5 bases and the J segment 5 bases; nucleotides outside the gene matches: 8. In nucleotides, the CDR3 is TGTGCCAGCAGCCAAGCAACTAGCGGGAGTCACGAGCAGTACTTC. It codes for CASSQATSGSHEQYF.

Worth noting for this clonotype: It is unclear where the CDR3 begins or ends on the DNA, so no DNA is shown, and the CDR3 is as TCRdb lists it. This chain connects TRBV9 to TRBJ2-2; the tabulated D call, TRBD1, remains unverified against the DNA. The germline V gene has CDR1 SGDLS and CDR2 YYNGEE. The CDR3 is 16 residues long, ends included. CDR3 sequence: CASSVAGGAWTGELSW.

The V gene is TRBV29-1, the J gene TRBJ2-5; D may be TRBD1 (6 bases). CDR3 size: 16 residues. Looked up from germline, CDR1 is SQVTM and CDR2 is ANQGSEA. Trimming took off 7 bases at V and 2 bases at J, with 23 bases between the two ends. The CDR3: CSAPAGRQGIQETQYF. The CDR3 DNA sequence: TGCAGCGCCCCGGCCGGCAGGCAGGGGATACAAGAGACCCAGTACTTC.

The CDR3 DNA follows: TGTGCCAGCAGCTCGACTAGCGTCGGTGAGCAGTTCTTC. Encoded protein: CASSSTSVGEQFF. The chain uses TRBV7-3 and TRBJ2-5; 8 bases agree with TRBD2. The DNA matches TRBJ2-1 better at its end, which makes the J call doubtful. CDR1 SGHTA and CDR2 FQGTGA come from the germline V gene. CDR3 length: 13 amino acids.

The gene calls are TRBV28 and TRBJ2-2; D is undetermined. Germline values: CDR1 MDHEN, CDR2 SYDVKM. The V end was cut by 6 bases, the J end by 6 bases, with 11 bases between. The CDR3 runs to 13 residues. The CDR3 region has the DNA TGTGCCAGCAGCGCGATACGGGCCGGGGAGCTGTTTTTT. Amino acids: CASSAIRAGELFF.